The present entry profiles one TCR beta chain with its context. This specimen comes from a study of preoperative IRX-2 immunotherapy in early breast cancer. Method: immunoSEQ multiplex PCR; TCRdb's copy keeps in-frame clones and lacks some. Of approximately 96,000 clones in the sample, about nine tenths were seen once. This CDR3 region has 14 residues. The germline V gene has CDR1 LNHDA and CDR2 SQIVND (reference sequence). Unmatched junction bases numbered 1, after V lost 4 bases and J lost 1 base. Specified treatment: preoperative locoregional IRX-2 cytokine immunotherapy. The source of this sequence is a human donor with breast cancer. This specimen consisted of tumor tissue, obtained after IRX-2 immunotherapy. J is TRBJ2-1 and V is TRBV19; 7 bases fit TRBD1. CDR3 amino acids: CASSKGQSYNEQFF. In DNA form, the CDR3 reads TGTGCCAGTAGTAAGGGACAGTCCTACAATGAGCAGTTCTTC. The variable domain in full, with the rest retrieved from reference TRBV19 and TRBJ2-1, is DGGITQSPKYLFRKEGQNVTLSCEQNLNHDAMYWYRQDPGQGLRLIYYSQIVNDFQKGDIAEGYSVSREKKESFPLTVTSAQKNPTAFYLCASSKGQSYNEQFFGPGTRLTVL.